The T cell receptor beta chain under discussion was sequenced for a study of T-cell reconstitution after alpha-beta-depleted transplantation in children. Overall study results and limits: Reportedly, roughly two months post-transplant, alpha-beta T cells arose from several hundred expanded graft clones.

The CDR3 is 15 residues long. V lost 3 bases, J lost 2 bases, and 13 bases lay in between. This clonotype was seen at least ten times. Its target is unknown. Molecular barcoding with unique molecular identifiers was used for the TCRbeta library. TCRdb re-called the PCR reads with MiXCR, one entry per CDR3 protein. The sample has about 260,000 distinct CDR3 sequences, around 7.8% seen once. The chain joins TRBV12-3 or TRBV12-4 to TRBJ1-1, with a possible D match to TRBD1 (6 bases). The TCR comes from a male patient aged 10 to 17 who had a stem cell transplant for acute lymphoblastic leukemia, so the T cells may come from the graft donor. The sample in question was PBMCs, mostly from graft donor cells, obtained 180 days after TCRalphabeta/CD19-depleted stem cell transplant. CDR3 DNA sequence: TGTGCCAGCAGTTTGGGGAAGGGGGGCAACACTGAAGCTTTCTTT. Encoded protein: CASSLGKGGNTEAFF.